This TCR beta chain is drawn from a study of T-cell memory formation after mild COVID-19. TCR alpha and TCR beta cDNA libraries with sample barcodes and UMIs came from 5'RACE using constant-segment primers. Each CDR3 protein gets one entry after TCRdb re-called the 5' RACE reads with MiXCR. The sample carries about 610,000 distinct CDR3 sequences, 17% recorded once. CDR3 length: 15 amino acids. V gave up 1 base and J gave up 5 bases; unmatched junction bases: 8. CDR1 is DFQATT, CDR2 SNEGSKA, per germline (reference sequence). Study-wide points: Clones shrinking between day 15 and 85 showed a balanced CD4/CD8 split, and those that grew later tilted toward CD4+.

A remark on this clonotype: Its antigen is still unknown.

Source material: PBMCs or a T cell subset sorted from them (not recorded which). The chain couples TRBV20-1 to TRBJ2-5, with 9 bases that match TRBD2. The receptor was derived from an adult woman who had mild COVID-19 (a few samples of this study predate the infection). Cell type and time point are not known. DNA of the CDR3: TGCAGTGCTAGAGTGCCCGGGACTAGCCGGGAGACCCAGTACTTC. This translates into CSARVPGTSRETQYF.